This T cell receptor beta chain was found in a study of cytomegalovirus exposure and HLA in healthy donors. The CDR3 totals 12 residues. J lost 6 bases, V lost 5 bases, and 4 bases had no gene match. Germline V gives CDR1 MNHEY, CDR2 SMNVEV (reference sequence). This PCR relied on a set of 60 Vbeta primers and 13 Jbeta primers. TCRdb keeps only in-frame clones here, not all; method: immunoSEQ multiplex PCR. The sample shows 140,000 to 150,000 clones, about 75% of them seen only once. The clonotype originates from a man aged 55-75 years in good health and CMV-seronegative. Sequencing was performed on PBMCs. V gene TRBV27 combines with J gene TRBJ2-7; TRBD2 agrees at 7 bases. The CDR3 loop reads CASSRLAGEQYF. CDR3 nucleotide sequence: TGTGCCAGCAGTAGACTAGCCGGCGAGCAGTACTTC.